This T cell receptor (beta chain) comes out of a study of identical twins. Study results and caveats: Models underpredicted monozygotic twin sharing of out-of-frame TCR alpha. Beta clonotypes that were abundant in cord blood contained fewer insertions, a pattern absent from memory repertoires. Surplus twin overlap in beta out-of-frame sequences was less pronounced.

Healthy Caucasians made up all donors. V was pared by 5 bases and J by 1 base, with 8 bases of the junction left unmatched. In germline, CDR1 is SEHNR, CDR2 FQNEAQ (reference sequence). The CDR3 totals 16 residues. This clonotype has just a few counts. Antigen unknown. A single record per CDR3 protein comes from TCRdb applying MiXCR to the 5' RACE reads. The table records some 570,000 distinct CDR3 sequences, 20% to 25% of them present only once. This sample also appeared in a second study, on yellow fever vaccine responses in identical twins.

Material: CD4+ T cells sorted from blood. This clonotype was obtained from a woman between 18 and 29 years old in good health. This rearrangement joins TRBV7-9 to TRBJ2-5; 9 positions match TRBD1. The CDR3 loop reads CASSTRQGVGQETQYF. The CDR3 nucleotides are TGTGCCAGCAGCACAAGACAGGGGGTGGGCCAAGAGACCCAGTACTTC.